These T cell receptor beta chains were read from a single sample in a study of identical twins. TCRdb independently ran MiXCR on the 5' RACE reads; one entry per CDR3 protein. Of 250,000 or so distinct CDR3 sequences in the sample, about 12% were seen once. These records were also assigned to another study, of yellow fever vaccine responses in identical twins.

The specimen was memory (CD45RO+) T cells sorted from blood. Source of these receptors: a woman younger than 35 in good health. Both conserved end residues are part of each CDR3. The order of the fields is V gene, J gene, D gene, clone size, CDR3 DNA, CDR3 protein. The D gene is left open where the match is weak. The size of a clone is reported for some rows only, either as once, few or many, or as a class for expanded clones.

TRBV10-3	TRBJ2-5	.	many	TGTGCCATCAGTGAGCGATTGCAAGACAGACCCGAGACCCAGTACTTC	CAISERLQDRPETQYF
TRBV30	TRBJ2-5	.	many	TGTGCCTGGCAGACAGGTGCCGAGACCCAGTACTTC	CAWQTGAETQYF
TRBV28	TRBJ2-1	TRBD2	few	TGTGCCAGCAGTCGCGGGACTAGCGGACCCACGGAGCAGTTCTTC	CASSRGTSGPTEQFF
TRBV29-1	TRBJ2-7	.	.	TGCAGCGTTTCCTCACAGGCCTACGAGCAGTACTTC	CSVSSQAYEQYF
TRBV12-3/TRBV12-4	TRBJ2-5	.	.	TGTGCCAGCAGTAAGACAGGAGGTCCCCAAGAGACCCAGTACTTC	CASSKTGGPQETQYF
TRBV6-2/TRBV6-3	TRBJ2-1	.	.	TGTGCCAGCAGCCCCCGGCAGACACGCTACAATGAGCAGTTCTTC	CASSPRQTRYNEQFF
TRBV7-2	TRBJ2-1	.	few	TGTGCCAGCAGCGAACCGGGGGGCACGCATGAGCAGTTCTTC	CASSEPGGTHEQFF
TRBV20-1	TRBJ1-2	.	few	TGCAGTGCTAGAGCCCCCGACACGAACTATGGCTACACCTTC	CSARAPDTNYGYTF
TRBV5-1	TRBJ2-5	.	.	TGCGCCAGCAGCTTGGTTACAGCGGTACAAGAGACCCAGTACTTC	CASSLVTAVQETQYF
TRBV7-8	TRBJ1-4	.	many	TGTGCCAGCAGCTTGGGGACCTTGAGGGGTGAAAAACTGTTTTTT	CASSLGTLRGEKLFF
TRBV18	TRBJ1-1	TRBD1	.	TGTGCCAGCTCACTTACCGGGACAGAGGGTACTGAAGCTTTCTTT	CASSLTGTEGTEAFF
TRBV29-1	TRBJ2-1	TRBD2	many	TGCAGCGTTGGAGGTAGCGGGACTCCGTACAATGAGCAGTTCTTC	CSVGGSGTPYNEQFF
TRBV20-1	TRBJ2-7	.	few	TGCAGTGCTAGAGATCTTGGGGGGCTCGCCGAGCAGTACTTC	CSARDLGGLAEQYF
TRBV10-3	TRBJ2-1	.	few	TGTGCCATCAGTGAGTCGGGGGGAGCCGGATATGAGCAGTTCTTC	CAISESGGAGYEQFF
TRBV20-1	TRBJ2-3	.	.	TGCAGTGCTAGATTTCGGCCCCCCACAGATACGCAGTATTTT	CSARFRPPTDTQYF
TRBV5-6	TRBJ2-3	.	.	TGTGCCAGCAGCTCGGAGGACTGGTACACAGATACGCAGTATTTT	CASSSEDWYTDTQYF
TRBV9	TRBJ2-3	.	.	TGTGCCAGCAGCGTAGCGGGGTCCACAGATACGCAGTATTTT	CASSVAGSTDTQYF
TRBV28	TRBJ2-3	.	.	TGTGCCAGCAGTTCAGGCGGGGGCGGGGGTTCTAGCACAGATACGCAGTATTTT	CASSSGGGGGSSTDTQYF
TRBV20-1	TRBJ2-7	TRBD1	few	TGCAGTGCTAGCGACAGTGGGACAGGGGTTTCGCAGTACTTC	CSASDSGTGVSQYF
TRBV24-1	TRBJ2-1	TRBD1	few	TGTGCCACCAGTGATCGACAGGGATGGGACAATGAGCAGTTCTTC	CATSDRQGWDNEQFF
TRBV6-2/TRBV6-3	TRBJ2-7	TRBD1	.	TGTGCCAGCAGAGAACCGGGACAGGGGTACTACGAGCAGTACTTC	CASREPGQGYYEQYF
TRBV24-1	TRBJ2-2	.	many	TGTGCCACCAGTGATTCCCGAGCAGGGATTCACGGGGAGCTGTTTTTT	CATSDSRAGIHGELFF
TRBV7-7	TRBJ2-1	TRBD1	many	TGTGCTAGCAGCATGGACAGGGGGCGCGACAATGAGCAGTTCTTC	CASSMDRGRDNEQFF
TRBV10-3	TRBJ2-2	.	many	TGTGCCATCAGCCGCCAAGGGTCTTCGAACACCGGGGAGCTGTTTTTT	CAISRQGSSNTGELFF
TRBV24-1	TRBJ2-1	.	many	TGTGCCACCAGTGACCCCCAGCAGGGGAGCTTCTTC	CATSDPQQGSFF
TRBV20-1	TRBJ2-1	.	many	TGCAGTGCTAGAAGATCTAGCGTGACCTACAATGAGCAGTTCTTC	CSARRSSVTYNEQFF
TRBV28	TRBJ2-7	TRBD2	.	TGTGCCAGCAGTTTCTTAACTAGCGGGTCCTACGAGCAGTACTTC	CASSFLTSGSYEQYF
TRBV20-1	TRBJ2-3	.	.	TGCAGTGCTATCATCCCGAACAGGGATAGAGGGACAGATACGCAGTATTTT	CSAIIPNRDRGTDTQYF
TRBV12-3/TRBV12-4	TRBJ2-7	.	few	TGTGCCAGCAGTTTTTCCGGGGCTAACGTGGAGCAGTACTTC	CASSFSGANVEQYF
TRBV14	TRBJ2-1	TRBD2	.	TGTGCCAGCAGCCAAGGAACTAGCGGGAGATATCCGTTCTTC	CASSQGTSGRYPFF
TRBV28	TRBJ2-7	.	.	TGTGCCAGCAGACGACAGGCTTCCTACGAGCAGTACTTC	CASRRQASYEQYF
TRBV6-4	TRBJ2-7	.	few	TGTGCCAGCAAAAGGCCGGGCCTGAGGTCCTACGAGCAGTACTTC	CASKRPGLRSYEQYF
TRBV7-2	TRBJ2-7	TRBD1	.	TGTGCCAGCAGCTTAGGGAGCAGGGGGTGGTACTTC	CASSLGSRGWYF
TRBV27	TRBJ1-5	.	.	TGTGCCAGCAGCCACCGGGACAGCAATCAGCCCCAGCATTTT	CASSHRDSNQPQHF
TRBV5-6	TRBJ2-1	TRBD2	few	TGTGCCAGCAGCTTATCCGGACTAGCGTCTAATGAGCAGTTCTTC	CASSLSGLASNEQFF
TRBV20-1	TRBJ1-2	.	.	TGCAGTGCTAGAGAGCCGACATCCAACTATGGCTACACCTTC	CSAREPTSNYGYTF
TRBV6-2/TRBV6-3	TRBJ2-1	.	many	TGTGCCAGCAGTTACTTATGGGGGAGTCCCGGTTCCTACAATGAGCAGTTCTTC	CASSYLWGSPGSYNEQFF
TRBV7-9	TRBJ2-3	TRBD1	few	TGTGCCAGCAGCGGTAGACAGGGGACAGATACGCAGTATTTT	CASSGRQGTDTQYF
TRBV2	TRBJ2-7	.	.	TGTGCCAGCAGGGGGGGGCCCGAGCAGTACTTC	CASRGGPEQYF
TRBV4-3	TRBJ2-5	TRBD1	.	TGCGCCAGCAGCCAAGAAGGGACAGGGGTTAGGGAGACCCAGTACTTC	CASSQEGTGVRETQYF